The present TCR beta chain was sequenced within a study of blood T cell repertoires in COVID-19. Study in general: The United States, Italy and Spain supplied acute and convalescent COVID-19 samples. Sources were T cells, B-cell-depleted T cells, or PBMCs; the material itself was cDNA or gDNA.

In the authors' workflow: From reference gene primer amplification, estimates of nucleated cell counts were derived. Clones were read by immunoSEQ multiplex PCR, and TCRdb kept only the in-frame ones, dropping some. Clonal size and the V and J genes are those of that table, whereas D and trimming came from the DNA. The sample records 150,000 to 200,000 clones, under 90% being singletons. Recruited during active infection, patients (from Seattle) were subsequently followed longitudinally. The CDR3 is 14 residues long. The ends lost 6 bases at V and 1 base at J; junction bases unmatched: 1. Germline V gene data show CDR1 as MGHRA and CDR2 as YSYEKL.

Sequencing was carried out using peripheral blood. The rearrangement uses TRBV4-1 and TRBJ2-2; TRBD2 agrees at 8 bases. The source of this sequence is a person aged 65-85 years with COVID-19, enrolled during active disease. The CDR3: CASRLAVNTGELFF. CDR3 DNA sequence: TGCGCCAGCAGACTAGCGGTGAACACCGGGGAGCTGTTTTTT.